The rows below give T cell receptor beta chains drawn from one sample of a study of shared clonotypes between healthy human individuals. Generated by immunoSEQ multiplex PCR, the TCRdb table keeps only in-frame clones and is missing some. The sample records a few million clones, about 94% being singletons. The sequencing input was naive CD4+ T cells sorted from blood. All receptors derive from a man younger than 35 in good health. CDR3s include the opening cysteine and the closing phenylalanine or tryptophan. The D gene is left open where the match is weak. A clone size is listed for some rows: how often the clone was seen (once, few, many), or a class if it is expanded.

>.|TRBJ1-5|TRBV4-3|.
CASSQYYYSNQPQHF
TGCGCCAGCAGCCAATATTACTATAGCAATCAGCCCCAGCATTTT
>TRBD1|TRBJ2-7|TRBV11-2|.
CASSIQTGIEQYF
TGTGCCAGCAGCATCCAGACAGGGATAGAGCAGTACTTC
>.|TRBJ1-1|TRBV9|.
CASSSQGSADTEAFF
TGTGCCAGCAGCTCCCAGGGGTCCGCGGACACTGAAGCTTTCTTT
>TRBD1|TRBJ2-6|TRBV10-2|.
CASSEQGAGANVLTF
TGCGCCAGCAGTGAGCAGGGGGCTGGGGCCAACGTCCTGACTTTC
>.|TRBJ2-1|TRBV2|.
CASTERVAYNEQFF
TGTGCCAGCACCGAACGGGTAGCGTACAATGAGCAGTTCTTC
>TRBD1|TRBJ1-1|TRBV30|.
CAWKRTGVNTEAFF
TGTGCCTGGAAAAGGACAGGGGTGAACACTGAAGCTTTCTTT
>TRBD1|TRBJ2-5|TRBV6-1|once
CASSLDRSETQYF
TGTGCCAGCAGTTTGGACAGGAGCGAGACCCAGTACTTC
>.|TRBJ1-5|TRBV28|.
CASSLGGYSNQPQHF
TGTGCCAGCAGTTTAGGAGGTTATAGCAATCAGCCCCAGCATTTT
>.|TRBJ1-2|TRBV29-1|.
CSVEPGRGGYTF
TGCAGCGTTGAACCCGGAAGGGGTGGCTACACCTTC
>.|TRBJ1-1|TRBV2|.
CASSGQLNTEAFF
TGTGCCAGCAGTGGGCAGCTTAACACTGAAGCTTTCTTT
>TRBD1|TRBJ1-4|TRBV2|.
CASRGTGGGEKLFF
TGTGCCAGCAGAGGGACAGGGGGAGGAGAAAAACTGTTTTTT
>.|TRBJ1-6|TRBV29-1|.
CSVGTGTNSPLHF
TGCAGCGTTGGAACCGGGACAAATTCACCCCTCCACTTT
>TRBD1|TRBJ2-3|TRBV11-2|.
CASSFRDSSTDTQYF
TGTGCCAGCAGCTTCCGGGACAGTAGCACAGATACGCAGTATTTT
>TRBD1|TRBJ2-7|TRBV27|once
CASSFGDRGHPHYEQYF
TGTGCCAGCAGTTTTGGGGACAGGGGGCACCCCCACTACGAGCAGTACTTC
>.|TRBJ1-2|TRBV18|.
CASSPSPDRIYGYTF
TGTGCCAGCTCCCCTTCCCCTGACAGAATTTATGGCTACACCTTC
>.|TRBJ1-4|TRBV15|.
CATSRGAADDNEKLFF
TGTGCCACCAGCAGAGGGGCCGCGGATGACAATGAAAAACTGTTTTTT
>TRBD1|TRBJ1-2|TRBV29-1|.
CSVDTGGASYGYTF
TGCAGCGTGGATACAGGGGGCGCGAGCTATGGCTACACCTTC
>TRBD1|TRBJ1-2|TRBV5-4|.
CASSLAGQGAKSIGYTF
TGTGCCAGCAGCTTGGCGGGACAGGGGGCGAAATCAATCGGCTACACCTTC
>.|TRBJ1-4|TRBV18|once
CASSPWAQRNEKLFF
TGTGCCAGCTCACCATGGGCACAGCGAAATGAAAAACTGTTTTTT
>.|TRBJ2-7|TRBV5-1|.
CASSSRPWEQYF
TGCGCCAGCAGCTCCAGACCTTGGGAGCAGTACTTC
>.|TRBJ1-4|TRBV5-1|.
CASSSRGIANEKLFF
TGCGCCAGCAGCTCAAGGGGGATCGCTAATGAAAAACTGTTTTTT
>.|TRBJ2-7|TRBV4-3|.
CASSQEQGNEQYF
TGCGCCAGCAGCCAAGAACAGGGAAACGAGCAGTACTTC
>.|TRBJ2-6|TRBV19|.
CASTTGYSGANVLTF
TGTGCCAGTACCACAGGTTACTCTGGGGCCAACGTCCTGACTTTC
>.|TRBJ2-5|TRBV19|.
CASSIRRGRETQYF
TGTGCCAGTAGTATACGCAGGGGCAGGGAGACCCAGTACTTC
>TRBD2|TRBJ2-7|TRBV5-1|.
CASSLSAGTTDYEQYF
TGCGCCAGCAGCTTGTCTGCGGGGACTACCGACTACGAGCAGTACTTC
>.|TRBJ2-5|TRBV11-2|.
CASSLGTLQETQYF
TGTGCCAGCAGCTTAGGGACTCTTCAAGAGACCCAGTACTTC
>.|TRBJ1-1|TRBV7-2|.
CASSFGQMNTEAFF
TGTGCCAGCAGCTTTGGGCAGATGAACACTGAAGCTTTCTTT
>TRBD2|TRBJ2-2|TRBV5-1|.
CASSDRLAENTGELFF
TGCGCCAGCAGCGACCGACTAGCGGAGAACACCGGGGAGCTGTTTTTT
>.|TRBJ2-5|TRBV7-2|.
CASSLRRPRGETQYF
TGTGCCAGCAGCTTACGACGACCGCGGGGAGAGACCCAGTACTTC
>.|TRBJ2-1|TRBV7-8|.
CASSPQGWGSEQFF
TGTGCCAGCAGCCCCCAGGGGTGGGGGAGTGAGCAGTTCTTC
>.|TRBJ1-5|TRBV5-4|.
CASSGQKQKRDDQPQHF
TGTGCCAGCAGCGGGCAAAAACAGAAAAGGGACGATCAGCCCCAGCATTTT
>.|TRBJ1-5|TRBV27|.
CASSLYGDKQPQHF
TGTGCCAGCAGTTTATATGGGGATAAGCAGCCCCAGCATTTT
>.|TRBJ2-3|TRBV5-4|.
CASSKAGIADTQYF
TGTGCCAGCAGTAAGGCGGGTATCGCAGATACGCAGTATTTT
>.|TRBJ2-3|TRBV4-2|.
CASSQNPTDTQYF
TGTGCCAGCAGCCAAAACCCCACAGATACGCAGTATTTT
>TRBD2|TRBJ2-2|TRBV28|.
CASTSRTSGAGELFF
TGTGCCAGCACCTCCCGGACTAGCGGGGCCGGGGAGCTGTTTTTT
>TRBD2|TRBJ2-7|TRBV5-6|.
CASSQLAGANSYEQYF
TGTGCCAGCAGCCAATTAGCGGGGGCTAACTCCTACGAGCAGTACTTC
>.|TRBJ2-1|TRBV6-6|once
CASSYLGTQHNEQFF
TGTGCCAGCAGTTACCTCGGGACTCAGCACAATGAGCAGTTCTTC
>.|TRBJ1-1|TRBV5-1|.
CASSLAGLQNMNTEAFF
TGCGCCAGCAGCTTGGCTGGATTACAGAATATGAACACTGAAGCTTTCTTT
>TRBD1|TRBJ2-2|TRBV11-1|.
CASSPDRGLAGELFF
TGTGCCAGCAGCCCAGACAGGGGGTTGGCCGGGGAGCTGTTTTTT
>TRBD2|TRBJ2-7|TRBV5-1|.
CASSWPRTAGRISYEQYF
TGCGCCAGCAGCTGGCCCCGGACGGCCGGGAGGATCTCCTACGAGCAGTACTTC
>.|TRBJ1-2|TRBV4-1|.
CASSQGTGWEGYTF
TGCGCCAGCAGCCAAGGCACAGGGTGGGAAGGCTACACCTTC
>.|TRBJ1-1|TRBV15|.
CATSRVTGNTEAFF
TGTGCCACCAGCAGAGTAACAGGGAACACTGAAGCTTTCTTT
>TRBD2|TRBJ2-5|TRBV5-6|.
CASSSSGRGEETQYF
TGTGCCAGCAGCTCTAGCGGGAGAGGGGAGGAGACCCAGTACTTC